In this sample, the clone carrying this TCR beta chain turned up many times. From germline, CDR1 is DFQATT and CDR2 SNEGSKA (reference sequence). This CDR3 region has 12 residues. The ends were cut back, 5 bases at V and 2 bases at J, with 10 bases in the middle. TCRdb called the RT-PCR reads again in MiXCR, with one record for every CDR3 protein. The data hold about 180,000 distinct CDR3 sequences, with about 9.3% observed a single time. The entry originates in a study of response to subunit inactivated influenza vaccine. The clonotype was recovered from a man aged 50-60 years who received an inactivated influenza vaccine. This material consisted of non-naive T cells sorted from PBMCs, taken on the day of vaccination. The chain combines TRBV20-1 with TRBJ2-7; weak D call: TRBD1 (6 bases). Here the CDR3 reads CSASRGAYEQYF. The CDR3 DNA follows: TGCAGTGCTTCCAGGGGTGCCTACGAGCAGTACTTC.